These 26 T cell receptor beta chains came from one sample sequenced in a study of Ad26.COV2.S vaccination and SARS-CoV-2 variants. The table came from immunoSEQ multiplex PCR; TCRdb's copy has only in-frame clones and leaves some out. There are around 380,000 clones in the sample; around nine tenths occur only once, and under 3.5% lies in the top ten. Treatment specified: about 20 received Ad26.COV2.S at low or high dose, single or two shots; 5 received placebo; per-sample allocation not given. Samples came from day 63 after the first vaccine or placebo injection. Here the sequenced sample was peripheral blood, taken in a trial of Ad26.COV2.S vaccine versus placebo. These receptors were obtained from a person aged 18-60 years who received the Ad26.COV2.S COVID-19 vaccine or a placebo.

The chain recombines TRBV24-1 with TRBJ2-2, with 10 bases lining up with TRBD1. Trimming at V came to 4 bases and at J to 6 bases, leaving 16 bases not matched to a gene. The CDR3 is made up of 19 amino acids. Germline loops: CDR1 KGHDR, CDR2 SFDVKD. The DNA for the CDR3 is TGTGCCACCAGTGAAGGATGGGGAGCGACAGGGGGCAACTCCGGGGAGCTGTTTTTT. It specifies CATSEGWGATGGNSGELFF.

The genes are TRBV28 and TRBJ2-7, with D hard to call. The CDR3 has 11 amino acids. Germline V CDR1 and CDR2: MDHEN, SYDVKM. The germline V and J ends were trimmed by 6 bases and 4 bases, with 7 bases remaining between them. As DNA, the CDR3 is TGTGCCAGCAGGCTGATATACGAGCAGTACTTC. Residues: CASRLIYEQYF.

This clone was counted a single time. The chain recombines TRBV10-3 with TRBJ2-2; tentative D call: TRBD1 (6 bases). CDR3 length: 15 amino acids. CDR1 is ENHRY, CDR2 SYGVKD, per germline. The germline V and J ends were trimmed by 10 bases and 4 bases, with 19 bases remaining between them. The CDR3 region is CASKAQGLGTGELFF. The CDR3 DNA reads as TGTGCCAGTAAGGCCCAGGGGCTCGGCACCGGGGAGCTGTTTTTT.

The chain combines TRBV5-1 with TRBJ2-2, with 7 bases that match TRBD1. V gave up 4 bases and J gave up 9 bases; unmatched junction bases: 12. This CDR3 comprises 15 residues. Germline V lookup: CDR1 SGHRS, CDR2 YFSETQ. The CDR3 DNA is TGCGCCAGCAGCCCGACAGGGAATGGGAACCGGGAGCTGTTTTTT. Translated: CASSPTGNGNRELFF.

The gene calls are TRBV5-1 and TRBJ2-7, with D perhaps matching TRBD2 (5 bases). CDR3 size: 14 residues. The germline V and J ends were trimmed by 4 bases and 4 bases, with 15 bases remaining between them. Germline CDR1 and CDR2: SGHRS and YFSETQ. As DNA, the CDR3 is TGCGCCAGCAGCCCTTCGTCCGGGAATTACGAGCAGTACTTC. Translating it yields CASSPSSGNYEQYF.

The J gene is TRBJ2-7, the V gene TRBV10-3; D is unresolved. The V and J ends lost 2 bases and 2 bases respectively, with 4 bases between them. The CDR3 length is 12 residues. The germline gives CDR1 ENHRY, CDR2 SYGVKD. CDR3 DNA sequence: TGTGCCATCAGTGAGCAGACCTACGAGCAGTACTTC. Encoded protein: CAISEQTYEQYF.

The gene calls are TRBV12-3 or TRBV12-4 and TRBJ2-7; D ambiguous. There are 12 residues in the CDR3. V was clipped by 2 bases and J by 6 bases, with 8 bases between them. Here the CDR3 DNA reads TGTGCCAGCAGTTTATTCGGTCTCGAGCAGTACTTC. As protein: CASSLFGLEQYF.

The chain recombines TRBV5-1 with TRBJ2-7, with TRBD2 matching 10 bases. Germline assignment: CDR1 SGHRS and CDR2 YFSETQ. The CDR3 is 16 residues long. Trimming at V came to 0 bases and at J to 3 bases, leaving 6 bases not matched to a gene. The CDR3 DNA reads TGCGCCAGCAGCTTGGAGGGGACTAGCGCGGACTACGAGCAGTACTTC. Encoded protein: CASSLEGTSADYEQYF.

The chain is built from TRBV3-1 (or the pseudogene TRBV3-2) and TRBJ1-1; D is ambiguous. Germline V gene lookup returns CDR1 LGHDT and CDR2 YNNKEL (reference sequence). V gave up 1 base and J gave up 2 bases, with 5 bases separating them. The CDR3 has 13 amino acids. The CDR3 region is CASSQVPNTEAFF. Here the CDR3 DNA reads TGTGCCAGCAGCCAAGTACCAAACACTGAAGCTTTCTTT.

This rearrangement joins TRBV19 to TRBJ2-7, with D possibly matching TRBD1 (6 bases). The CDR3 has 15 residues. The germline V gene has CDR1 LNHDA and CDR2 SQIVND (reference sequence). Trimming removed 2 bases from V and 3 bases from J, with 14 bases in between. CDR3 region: CASSIPRDTGYEQYF. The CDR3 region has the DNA TGTGCCAGTAGTATACCCCGGGACACCGGCTACGAGCAGTACTTC.

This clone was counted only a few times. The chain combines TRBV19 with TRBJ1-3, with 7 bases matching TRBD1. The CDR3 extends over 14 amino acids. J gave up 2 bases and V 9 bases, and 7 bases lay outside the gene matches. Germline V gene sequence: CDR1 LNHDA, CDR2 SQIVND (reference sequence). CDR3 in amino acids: CARNYRGTGNTIYF. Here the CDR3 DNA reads TGTGCCAGGAACTACAGGGGAACTGGAAACACCATATATTTT.

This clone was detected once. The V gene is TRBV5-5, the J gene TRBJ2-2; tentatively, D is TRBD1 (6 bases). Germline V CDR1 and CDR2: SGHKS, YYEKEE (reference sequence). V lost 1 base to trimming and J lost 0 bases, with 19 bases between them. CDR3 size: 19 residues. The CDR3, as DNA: TGTGCCAGCAGCTTGCCCACAGGGATAGAAGAAGCGAACACCGGGGAGCTGTTTTTT. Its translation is CASSLPTGIEEANTGELFF.

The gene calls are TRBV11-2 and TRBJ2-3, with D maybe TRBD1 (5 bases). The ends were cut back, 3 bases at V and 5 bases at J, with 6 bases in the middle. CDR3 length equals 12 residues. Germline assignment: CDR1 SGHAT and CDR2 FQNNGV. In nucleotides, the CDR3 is TGTGCCAGCAGCTTGGGGCAAGATACGCAGTATTTT. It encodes CASSLGQDTQYF.

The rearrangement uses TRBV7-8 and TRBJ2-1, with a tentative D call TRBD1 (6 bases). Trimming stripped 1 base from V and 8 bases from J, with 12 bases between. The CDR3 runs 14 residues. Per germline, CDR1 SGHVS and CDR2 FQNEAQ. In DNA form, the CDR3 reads TGTGCCAGCAGCTTAGTGTGGGGGCCGGATGAGCAGTTCTTC. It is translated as CASSLVWGPDEQFF.

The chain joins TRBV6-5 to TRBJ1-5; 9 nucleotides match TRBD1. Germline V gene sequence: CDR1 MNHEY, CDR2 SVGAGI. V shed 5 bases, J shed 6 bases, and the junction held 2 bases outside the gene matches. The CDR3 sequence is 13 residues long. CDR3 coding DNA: TGTGCCAGCAGTACAGGGGGCGGTCAGCCCCAGCATTTT. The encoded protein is CASSTGGGQPQHF.

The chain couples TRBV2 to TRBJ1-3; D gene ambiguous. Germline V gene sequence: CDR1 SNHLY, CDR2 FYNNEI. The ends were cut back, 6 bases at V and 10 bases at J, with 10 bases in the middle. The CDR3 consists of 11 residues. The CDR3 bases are TGTGCCAGCAGGGTAGTTGGGACCATATATTTT. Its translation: CASRVVGTIYF.

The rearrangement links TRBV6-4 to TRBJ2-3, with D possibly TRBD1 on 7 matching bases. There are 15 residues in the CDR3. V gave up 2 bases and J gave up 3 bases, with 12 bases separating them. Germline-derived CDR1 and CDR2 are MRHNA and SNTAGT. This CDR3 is CASSDGAGGTDTQYF. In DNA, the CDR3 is TGTGCCAGCAGTGACGGGGCAGGGGGGACAGATACGCAGTATTTT.

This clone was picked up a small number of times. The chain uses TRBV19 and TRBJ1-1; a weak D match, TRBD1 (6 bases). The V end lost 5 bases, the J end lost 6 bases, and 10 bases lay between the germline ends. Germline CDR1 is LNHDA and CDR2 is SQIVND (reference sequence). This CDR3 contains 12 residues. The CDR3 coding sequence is TGTGCCAGTAGTCCAGGGGACGCTGAAGCTTTCTTT. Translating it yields CASSPGDAEAFF.

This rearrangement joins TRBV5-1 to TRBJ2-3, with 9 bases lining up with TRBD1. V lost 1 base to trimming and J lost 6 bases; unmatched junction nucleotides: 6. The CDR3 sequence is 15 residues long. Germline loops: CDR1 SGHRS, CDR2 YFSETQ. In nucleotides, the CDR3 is TGCGCCAGCAGCTTGACAGGGGGCACAAGGGATACGCAGTATTTT. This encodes CASSLTGGTRDTQYF.

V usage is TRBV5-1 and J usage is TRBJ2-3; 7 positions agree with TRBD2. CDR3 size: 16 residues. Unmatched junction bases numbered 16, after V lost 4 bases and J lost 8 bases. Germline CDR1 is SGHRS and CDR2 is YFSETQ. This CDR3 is CASSPGWGGEGGTQYF. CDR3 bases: TGCGCCAGCAGCCCCGGGTGGGGGGGAGAAGGCGGTACGCAGTATTTT.

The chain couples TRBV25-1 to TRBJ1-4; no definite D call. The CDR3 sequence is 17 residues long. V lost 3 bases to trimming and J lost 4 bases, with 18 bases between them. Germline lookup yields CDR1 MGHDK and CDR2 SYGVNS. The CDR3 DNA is TGTGCCAGCAGTGATCTACCGCCTCCGGGGAATAATGAAAAACTGTTTTTT. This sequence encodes CASSDLPPPGNNEKLFF.

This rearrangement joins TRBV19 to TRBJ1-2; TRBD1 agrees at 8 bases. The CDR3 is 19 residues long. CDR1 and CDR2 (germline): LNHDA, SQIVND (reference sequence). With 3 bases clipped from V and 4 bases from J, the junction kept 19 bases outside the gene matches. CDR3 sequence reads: CASSMDPGQDGGWLYGYTF. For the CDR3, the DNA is TGTGCCAGTAGTATGGACCCGGGACAGGATGGAGGCTGGCTCTATGGCTACACCTTC.

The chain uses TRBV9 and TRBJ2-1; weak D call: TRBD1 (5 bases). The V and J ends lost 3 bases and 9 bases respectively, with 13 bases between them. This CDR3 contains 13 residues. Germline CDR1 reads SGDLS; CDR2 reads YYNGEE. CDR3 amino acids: CASSAIFTGEQFF. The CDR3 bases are TGTGCCAGCAGCGCTATCTTCACAGGTGAGCAGTTCTTC.

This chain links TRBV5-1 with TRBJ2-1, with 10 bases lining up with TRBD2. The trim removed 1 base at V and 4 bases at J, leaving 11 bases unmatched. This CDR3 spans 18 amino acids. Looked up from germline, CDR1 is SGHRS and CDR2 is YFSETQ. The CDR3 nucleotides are TGCGCCAGCAGCTTGACGGGCCCAACTAGCGGGGATTACAATGAGCAGTTCTTC. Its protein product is CASSLTGPTSGDYNEQFF.

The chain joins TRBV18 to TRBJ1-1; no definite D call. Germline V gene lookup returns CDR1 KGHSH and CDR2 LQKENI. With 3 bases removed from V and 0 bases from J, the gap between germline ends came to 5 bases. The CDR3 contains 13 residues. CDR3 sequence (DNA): TGTGCCAGCTCACCGATCGTGAACACTGAAGCTTTCTTT. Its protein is CASSPIVNTEAFF.

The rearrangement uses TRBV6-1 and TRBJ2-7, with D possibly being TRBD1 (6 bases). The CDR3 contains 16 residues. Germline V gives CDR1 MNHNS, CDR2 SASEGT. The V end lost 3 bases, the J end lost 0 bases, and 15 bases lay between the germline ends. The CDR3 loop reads CASSDGPGQYSYEQYF. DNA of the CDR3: TGTGCCAGCAGTGACGGACCCGGACAGTACTCCTACGAGCAGTACTTC.